This entry concerns a single T cell receptor (beta chain). The antigen it recognizes is unknown. No base quality information exists; no much larger clone differs at one position. The data are from a study of beta chain features in type 1 diabetes (dated by TCRdb to the late 2010s). Background for the entire study: Mean age, gender distribution, total cell number and subset yield did not differ between patients and healthy donors. Across all samples, some 99 million sorted cells were examined, and cell number per subset correlated strongly with RNA yield. The study compared the TCRB repertoires of sorted circulating CD4+ T cell subsets in recently diagnosed type 1 diabetes patients with those in matched healthy donors. Whereas all 30 or so donors provided naive and central memory subsets, regulatory and stem cell-like memory subsets were isolated from just 8 patients and about 8 healthy donors. Paper-wide results and their limitations: Naive, central memory and regulatory TCRB repertoires appeared more similar among patients than among healthy donors. HLA sub-analyses involved small numbers of individuals, so any influence of HLA type on TCRB rearrangement remained unresolved. Shorter templates might be favored by PCR, yet because patient and control samples were amplified and corrected together, any such skew would affect both groups equally. Fewer insertions and more nucleotide deletions at VDJ recombination sites were observed in patients with type 1 diabetes, implying thymic rearrangement abnormalities. A moderate but significant shortening of TCRB CDR3 length was observed in type 1 diabetes patients in all four CD4+ subsets. Because cDNA was sequenced instead of genomic DNA, highly expressing activated cells could be over-represented, though the groups showed no difference in activation or CD3 levels.

All of the isolated RNA was reverse transcribed with the High Capacity cDNA Reverse Transcription Kit, so expressed TCRB transcripts were sequenced. Deep immunoSEQ sequencing was performed on naive, central memory and regulatory T cell samples, with an average of about 4 million total reads per sample. Sorted cells were lysed in RLT buffer, and RNA was extracted using DNase-treated RNeasy Micro or Mini kits according to cell number. Each cell subset was processed on its own to prevent cross-contamination, while patient and healthy donor samples were processed together. Using the immunoSEQ multiplex PCR, TCRB sequences were amplified from cDNA into 87-bp fragments spanning the CDR3 region. Sequencing of the amplicons was done on the Illumina HiSeq platform. On the authors' methods: Synthetic template baselines were used to correct PCR bias computationally, reads within Hamming distance 2 were collapsed, and singletons that could not be merged were discarded. Reads were aligned against IMGT to assign V, D and J genes, CDR3 length and insertions or deletions at six rearrangement sites. Within each subset, clonotype counts were normalized to sorted cell number, and only after that were true diversity and Gini coefficients computed with the tcR R package. Repertoire sharing was quantified using the overlap coefficient calculated on TCRB nucleotide sequences. Out-of-frame TCRB sequences from naive cells were analyzed as a proxy for the pre-selection repertoire. What TCRdb holds here is the immuneACCESS table cut down to in-frame rearrangements. Part of the clones is not present; checked against another copy, under half of the missing clones reflect an unresolved V gene, and the others are unexplained. V and J calls and clone size are those listed in that table; D and trimming were worked out from the DNA. A total of more than 350,000 clones appear in this sample, about an eighth of them only once. The ten top clones hold approximately 0.05% of the sample.

Each donor gave one peripheral blood draw, averaging roughly 120 mL, which was collected into heparinised tubes. Naive, central memory, regulatory and stem cell-like memory CD4+ T cells were sorted on a BD FACSAria II using a panel including CD45RO, CCR7, CD25, CD127, CD95 and CD27. All sorted populations exceeded 95% purity. Right away, PBMCs were isolated by Lymphoprep density gradient centrifugation and were stained directly, with no culture step. Samples were stained and sorted in pairs, with one healthy donor and one patient per experiment, so that batch effects were minimized. CDR1 and CDR2, per the germline V gene, are SGHTA and FQGNSA. The CDR3 sequence holds 15 residues, the cysteine and phenylalanine included. The DNA shown is the 45-base CDR3, in frame from base 1. For this chain, trimming is 5 bases at the V end and 4 bases at the J end, and the number of junction bases without a gene match is 7.

The clonotype originates from a woman aged 18-29 years in good health. The source material was naive CD4+ T cells from blood. The cell subset or site label, as the study defines it: true naive CD4+ T cells. The chain is encoded by TRBV7-2 joined to TRBJ2-2; the junction holds 7 bases that match TRBD1. The nucleotide sequence reads as follows: TGTGCCAGCAGCGCAGGGGGTGGTGGCACCGGGGAGCTGTTTTTT. This codes for CASSAGGGGTGELFF.